This T cell receptor (beta chain) was sequenced in a study of shared clonotypes between healthy human individuals. Study-level background: Per donor, three plates held CD4 naive cells, three held CD4 memory, two held CD8 naive and one held CD8 memory.

There are 13 residues in the CDR3. V gave up 0 bases and J gave up 11 bases; unmatched junction bases: 3. Germline CDR1 reads MGHRA; CDR2 reads YSYEKL. Here immunoSEQ multiplex PCR was the method, and the copy in TCRdb shows in-frame clones only, minus some. The sample carries roughly 2,500,000 clones, over 85% recorded once. This sequence was found in a man aged 18 to 35 in good health. Some clones in this sample may be carry-over from other donors' samples. The sequenced sample consisted of naive CD4+ T cells from PBMCs. Regarding subset: CD45RA+ positively selected. The genes are TRBV4-1 and TRBJ2-3, with 9 nucleotides matching TRBD2. CDR3 protein: CASSQESLAGQYF. The CDR3 DNA is TGCGCCAGCAGCCAAGAGTCACTAGCGGGGCAGTATTTT.